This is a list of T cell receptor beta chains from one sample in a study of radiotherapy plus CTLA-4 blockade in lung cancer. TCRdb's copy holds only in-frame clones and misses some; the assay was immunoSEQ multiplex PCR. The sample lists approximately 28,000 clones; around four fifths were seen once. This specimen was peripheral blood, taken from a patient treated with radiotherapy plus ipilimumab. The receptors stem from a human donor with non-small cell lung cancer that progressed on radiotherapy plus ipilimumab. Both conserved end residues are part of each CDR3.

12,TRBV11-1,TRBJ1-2,CASSFQGNGYTF
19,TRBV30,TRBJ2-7,CAWILRPGLGSPPRHEQYF
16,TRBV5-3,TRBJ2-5,CARSQSPGTSSETQYF
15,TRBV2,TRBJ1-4,CASSGRDRRDEKLFF
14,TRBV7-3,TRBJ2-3,CASSLMATTDTQYF
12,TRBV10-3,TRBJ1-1,CAISEAGLEAFF
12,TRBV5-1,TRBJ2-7,CASSLQGREQYF
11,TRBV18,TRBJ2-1,CASSIQGEQFF
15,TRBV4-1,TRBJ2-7,CASSPAGTGVIEQYF
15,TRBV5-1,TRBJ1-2,CASSHPDSPIYGYTF
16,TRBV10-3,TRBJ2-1,CAISDPQGGVWNEQFF
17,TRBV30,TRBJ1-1,CAWSVREGGTLDTEAFF
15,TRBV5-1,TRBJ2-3,CASRGARGPTDTQYF
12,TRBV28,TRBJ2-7,CASRVTVGEQYF
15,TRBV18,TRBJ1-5,CASSPSTGAGQPQHF
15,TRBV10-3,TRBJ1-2,CAISEGQGAGYGYTF
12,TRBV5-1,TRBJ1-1,CASTGDHTEAFF
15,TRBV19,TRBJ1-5,CASSMKYSSNQPQHF
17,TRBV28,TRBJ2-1,CASSLGGEGATNNEQFF
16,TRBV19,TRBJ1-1,CASSLWDSIGVTEAFF
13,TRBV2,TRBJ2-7,CASSTALSYEQYF
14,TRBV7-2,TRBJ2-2,CASSLMGGPGELFF
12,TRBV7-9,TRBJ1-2,CASSPAATGYTF
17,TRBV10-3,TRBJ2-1,CAISESTMGGSYNEQFF
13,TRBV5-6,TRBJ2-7,CASSLYGTYEQYF
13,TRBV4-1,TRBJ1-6,CASSQDLRAPLHF
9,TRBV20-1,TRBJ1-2,CSPDYGYTF
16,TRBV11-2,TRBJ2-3,CASSSVGGGQRHTQYF
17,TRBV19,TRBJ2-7,CASSIDLSATVSYEQYF
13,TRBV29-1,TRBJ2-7,CSVEGTGGYEQYF
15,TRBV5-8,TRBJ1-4,CASSLVGQGDEKLFF
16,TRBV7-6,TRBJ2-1,CASSLGHGISYNEQFF
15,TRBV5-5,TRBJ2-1,CASSSEGGSYNEQFF
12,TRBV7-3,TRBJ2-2,CASSRETGELFF
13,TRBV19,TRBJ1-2,CASSLQGVSGYTF
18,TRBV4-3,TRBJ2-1,CASSQEIGQGISYNEQFF
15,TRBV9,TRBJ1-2,CASSVGGTTNYGYTF
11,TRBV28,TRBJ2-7,CASSFNYEQYF
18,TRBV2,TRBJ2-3,CASNDLPSGGLPTDTQYF
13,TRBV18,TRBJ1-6,CASSDTRDSPLHF
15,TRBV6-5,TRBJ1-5,CASSPPGGSNQPQHF
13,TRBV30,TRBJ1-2,CAWHRDRPYGYTF
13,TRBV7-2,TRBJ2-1,CASSLAYNSEQFF
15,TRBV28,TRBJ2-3,CASSLGGVSTDTQYF
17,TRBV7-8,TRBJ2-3,CASSLSSTGGSTDTQYF
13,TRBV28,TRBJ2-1,CASSFSLYNEQFF
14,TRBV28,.,CASSLSYGTYEQYF
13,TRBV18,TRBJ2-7,CASSRDRGYEQYF
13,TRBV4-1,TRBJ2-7,CASSQDGRLAQYF
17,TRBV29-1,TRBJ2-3,CSVEGLAGGRSTDTQYF